This T cell receptor (beta chain) was found in a study of blood T cell repertoires in COVID-19. Background on the study: Material from acute and convalescent COVID-19 was sourced from the United States, Italy and Spain.

Source study methods: Amplification with reference gene primers provided the estimates of nucleated cell counts. Clones were read by immunoSEQ multiplex PCR, and TCRdb kept only the in-frame ones, dropping some. The D gene and trimming were derived from the DNA, and the V and J assignments and clone size from that table. Of around 200,000 clones listed, about 86% were seen once; the top ten hold 2% to 2.5%. Trimming left V 3 bases short and J 7 bases short, with 14 bases between. CDR3 length: 13 residues. Per germline, CDR1 SGHRS and CDR2 YFSETQ. This chain connects TRBV5-1 to TRBJ2-7, with a weak D call TRBD1 (6 bases). The sequenced material came from peripheral blood. The receptor's source is a woman aged 45-65 years with acute or convalescent COVID-19. CDR3 in DNA: TGCGCCAGCAGCTGGGACACCTTCGGAGAGCAGTACTTC. Translation: CASSWDTFGEQYF.